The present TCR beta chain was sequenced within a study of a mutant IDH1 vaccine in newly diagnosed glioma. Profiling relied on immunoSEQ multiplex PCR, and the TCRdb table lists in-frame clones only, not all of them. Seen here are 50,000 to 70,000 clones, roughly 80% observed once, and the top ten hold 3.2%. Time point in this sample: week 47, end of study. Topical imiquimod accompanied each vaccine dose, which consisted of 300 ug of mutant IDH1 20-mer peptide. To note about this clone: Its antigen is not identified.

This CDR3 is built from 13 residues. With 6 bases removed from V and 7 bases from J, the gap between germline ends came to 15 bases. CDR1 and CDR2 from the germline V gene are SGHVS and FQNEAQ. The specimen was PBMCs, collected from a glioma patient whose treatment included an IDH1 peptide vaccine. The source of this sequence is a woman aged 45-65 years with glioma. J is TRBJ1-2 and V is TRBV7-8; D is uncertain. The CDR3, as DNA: TGTGCCAGCAGGTCCGGGGAGATCAGTGGCTACACCTTC. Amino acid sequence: CASRSGEISGYTF.